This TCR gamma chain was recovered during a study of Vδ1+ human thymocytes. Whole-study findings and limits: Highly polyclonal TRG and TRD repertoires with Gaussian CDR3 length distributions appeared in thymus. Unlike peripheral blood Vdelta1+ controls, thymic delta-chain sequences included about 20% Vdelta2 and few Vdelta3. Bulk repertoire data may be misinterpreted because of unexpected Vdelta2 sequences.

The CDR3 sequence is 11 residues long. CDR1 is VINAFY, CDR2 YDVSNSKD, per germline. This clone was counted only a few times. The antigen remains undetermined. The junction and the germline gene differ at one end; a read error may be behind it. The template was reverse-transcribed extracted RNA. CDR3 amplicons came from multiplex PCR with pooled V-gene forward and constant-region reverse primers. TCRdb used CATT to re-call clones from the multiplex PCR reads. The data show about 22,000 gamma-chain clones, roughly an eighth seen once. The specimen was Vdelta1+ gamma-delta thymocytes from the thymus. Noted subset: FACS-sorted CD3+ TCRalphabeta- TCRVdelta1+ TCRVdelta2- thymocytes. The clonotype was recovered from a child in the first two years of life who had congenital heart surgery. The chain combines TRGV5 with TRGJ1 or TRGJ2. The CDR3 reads CATWDRGKKLF. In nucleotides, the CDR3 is TGTGCCACCTGGGACCGGGGTAAGAAGCTCTTT.